A selection of T cell receptor beta chains follows, all from one sample in a study of somatic mutations in cytotoxic T cells in rheumatoid arthritis. TCRdb keeps only in-frame clones here, not all; method: immunoSEQ multiplex PCR. The top ten clones hold 14% of a sample with 15,000 to 20,000 clones, 65% to 80% of them seen once. Sequenced input: CD8+ T cells sorted from blood. These TCRs come from an adult with rheumatoid arthritis. Both conserved end residues are part of each CDR3. The order of the fields is J gene, clone size, D gene, V gene, CDR3 protein, CDR3 DNA. A D gene is named only where the DNA matches it firmly. Rows may omit the clone size; those that give it use once, few, many or a size class.

>TRBJ2-2|-|-|TRBV5-1
CASTSSYGELFF
TGCGCCAGCACCTCTAGTTACGGGGAGCTGTTTTTT
>TRBJ2-6|-|-|TRBV21-1
CASSALVDSGANVLTF
TGTGCCAGCAGCGCCCTAGTGGATTCTGGGGCCAACGTCCTGACTTTC
>TRBJ1-2|few|TRBD1|TRBV4-1
CASSQEPTGTAYGYTF
TGCGCCAGCAGCCAAGAGCCGACCGGGACAGCGTATGGCTACACCTTC
>TRBJ1-2|-|-|TRBV6-1
CASSEGDTNYGYTF
TGTGCCAGCAGTGAAGGGGACACTAACTATGGCTACACCTTC
>TRBJ2-1|-|-|TRBV19
CASSQLGNEQFF
TGTGCCAGTAGTCAGCTAGGCAATGAGCAGTTCTTC
>TRBJ1-5|-|TRBD1|TRBV23-1
CASSPLQGGDQPQHF
TGCGCCAGCAGTCCCCTGCAGGGGGGGGATCAGCCCCAGCATTTT
>TRBJ2-5|once|-|TRBV7-6
CASSLGRERETQYF
TGTGCCAGCAGCTTAGGTCGGGAGCGTGAGACCCAGTACTTC
>TRBJ2-5|-|-|TRBV20-1
CRLDPRETQYF
TGCAGATTGGACCCCCGGGAGACCCAGTACTTC
>TRBJ1-6|-|-|TRBV11-2
CASSLAGNSPLHF
TGTGCCAGCAGCTTGGCAGGGAATTCACCCCTCCACTTT
>TRBJ2-3|-|-|TRBV27
CASSLTPDTQYF
TGTGCCAGCAGTCTGACCCCAGATACGCAGTATTTT
>TRBJ2-7|-|TRBD2|TRBV6-5
CASSYSTSGTSYEQYF
TGTGCCAGCAGTTACTCGACTAGCGGGACCTCCTACGAGCAGTACTTC
>TRBJ2-7|-|TRBD1|TRBV11-2
CASSLVAGGPYEQYF
TGTGCCAGCAGCTTAGTCGCAGGGGGACCTTACGAGCAGTACTTC
>TRBJ2-2|-|TRBD2|TRBV27
CASSSTSSYTGELFF
TGTGCCAGCAGTTCGACTAGCAGTTACACCGGGGAGCTGTTTTTT
>TRBJ2-7|-|TRBD1|TRBV28
CASSLTGTGAYEQYF
TGTGCCAGCAGTTTAACCGGGACAGGGGCCTACGAGCAGTACTTC
>TRBJ2-3|-|-|TRBV20-1
CSAPIADTQYF
TGCAGTGCCCCAATCGCAGATACGCAGTATTTT
>TRBJ1-5|-|TRBD1|TRBV5-5
CASSPGQVYGNQPQHF
TGTGCCAGCAGCCCGGGACAGGTTTATGGCAATCAGCCCCAGCATTTT
>TRBJ2-7|few|-|TRBV2
CASRSLYEQYF
TGTGCCAGCAGATCCCTCTACGAGCAGTACTTC
>TRBJ2-1|-|-|TRBV28
CASSFARLPNGLSYNEQFF
TGTGCCAGCAGTTTCGCTCGACTACCGAATGGCCTGTCCTACAATGAGCAGTTCTTC
>TRBJ2-1|-|TRBD2|TRBV6-1
CASSEYYAGVGNEQFF
TGTGCCAGCAGTGAATATTATGCGGGAGTGGGCAATGAGCAGTTCTTC
>TRBJ2-1|-|TRBD1|TRBV5-1
CARFPPRDSGLNEQFF
TGCGCCAGGTTTCCTCCCCGGGACAGCGGACTCAATGAGCAGTTCTTC
>TRBJ1-1|-|-|TRBV29-1
CSVEGGVNTEAFF
TGCAGCGTTGAGGGGGGAGTGAACACTGAAGCTTTCTTT
>TRBJ2-7|-|TRBD2|TRBV5-1
CASSLELAGQSGDEQYF
TGCGCCAGCAGCTTGGAACTAGCGGGCCAATCCGGGGACGAGCAGTACTTC